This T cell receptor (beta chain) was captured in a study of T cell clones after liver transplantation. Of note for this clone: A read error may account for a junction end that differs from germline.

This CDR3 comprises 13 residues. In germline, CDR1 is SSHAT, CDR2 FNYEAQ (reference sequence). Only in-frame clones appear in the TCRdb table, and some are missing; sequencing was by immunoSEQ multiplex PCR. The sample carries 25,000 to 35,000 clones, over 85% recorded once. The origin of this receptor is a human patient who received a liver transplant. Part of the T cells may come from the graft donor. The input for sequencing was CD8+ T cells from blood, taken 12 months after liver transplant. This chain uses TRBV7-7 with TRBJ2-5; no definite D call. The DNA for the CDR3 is TGTGCTAGCAGCCCCCGACGGCAAGAGACCCAGTACTTC. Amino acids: CASSPRRQETQYF.